The 4 T cell receptor beta chains given below trace back to one sample, sequenced in a study of early T cells in non-severe SARS-CoV-2 infection. Each CDR3 protein is one row after TCRdb ran MiXCR on the 5' RACE reads. The sample lists around 29,000 distinct CDR3 sequences; about 8.6% were seen once. Sequencing was done on a sample of whole blood. These receptors were taken from an adult who was a healthcare worker with PCR-confirmed SARS-CoV-2 infection or an uninfected control (not recorded which).

This clonotype was picked up many times. The gene calls are TRBV12-3 or TRBV12-4 and TRBJ2-1, with 8 nucleotides matching TRBD1. V dropped 5 bases and J dropped 9; count of bases not matched to a gene: 12. The CDR3 extends over 15 amino acids. CDR3 DNA: TGTGCCAGCAGTACCCGGCGGACAGGGTGGCTTGAGCAGTTCTTC. Translation gives CASSTRRTGWLEQFF.

This clonotype was counted at least ten times. The chain links TRBV5-1 to TRBJ2-5; D remains ambiguous. CDR1 and CDR2 (germline): SGHRS, YFSETQ. Trimming left V 2 bases short and J 1 base short, with 9 bases between. CDR3 length: 14 residues. Here the CDR3 reads CASSLGGSQETQYF. The CDR3 nucleotides are TGCGCCAGCAGCTTAGGTGGCAGCCAAGAGACCCAGTACTTC. Filled out from reference TRBV5-1 and TRBJ2-5, the complete variable domain reads KAGVTQTPRYLIKTRGQQVTLSCSPISGHRSVSWYQQTPGQGLQFLFEYFSETQRNKGNFPGRFSGRQFSNSRSEMNVSTLELGDSALYLCASSLGGSQETQYFGPGTRLLVL.

This chain uses TRBV6-6 with TRBJ1-1, with D possibly TRBD1 on 6 matching bases. Germline CDR1 and CDR2: MNHNY and SVGAGI (reference sequence). The V end lost 2 bases, the J end lost 10 bases, and 14 bases lay between the germline ends. The CDR3 runs 13 residues. As DNA, the CDR3 is TGTGCCAGCAGTTACCTACAGGGTCGCGGAGCTTTCTTT. Protein sequence: CASSYLQGRGAFF.

At least ten counts were recorded for this clonotype. The V gene is TRBV4-1, the J gene TRBJ2-1; D is undetermined. CDR3 length: 13 amino acids. Germline V gene lookup returns CDR1 MGHRA and CDR2 YSYEKL. Trimming cost V 0 bases and J 4 bases, with 4 bases left between them. The CDR3 region is CASSQDPYNEQFF. CDR3 coding DNA: TGCGCCAGCAGCCAAGACCCTTACAATGAGCAGTTCTTC.